This T cell receptor beta chain was sequenced for a study of read filtering for tumor transcriptome and immune sequencing. Background on the study: TCR-mapped reads were about 3.5 to 11 million with IR-seq versus about 85 to 1,300 with RNA-seq.

This clonotype was counted at least ten times. This library used around 0.4 ug RNA and molecular barcoded adaptors spanning alpha/delta and beta/gamma chains. TCRdb re-analysed the reads in MiXCR, keeping a single row per CDR3 protein. The data show about 60,000 distinct CDR3 sequences, about 15% seen once. The CDR3 is 15 residues long. Germline CDR1 SGHRS, CDR2 YFSETQ. V lost 3 bases, J lost 5 bases, and 7 bases stayed unmatched. The origin of this receptor is a donor at least 40 years old with multiple myeloma. Sequenced: a population of CD138-negative cells sorted from bone marrow. The gene calls are TRBV5-1 and TRBJ1-4; 7 bases align to TRBD1. The CDR3 nucleotides are TGCGCCAGCAGCTCAGCGGGGACAGAGAATGAAAAACTGTTTTTT. Its protein is CASSSAGTENEKLFF.